This T cell receptor (beta chain) is from a study of blood T cell repertoires in COVID-19. Trimming cost V 7 bases and J 1 base, with 13 bases left between them. The CDR3 is 15 residues long. Germline V lookup: CDR1 LNHDA, CDR2 SQIVND (reference sequence). This clone was recorded once. Repertoires were generated with immunoSEQ multiplex PCR, while TCRdb's copy carries only in-frame clones and drops some. The data show under 150,000 clones, 76% seen once. Sequencing used peripheral blood. The TCR sequence derives from a man in his 60s with acute or convalescent COVID-19. This chain uses TRBV19 with TRBJ2-2; TRBD2 might be the D (7 bases). The DNA for the CDR3 is TGTGCCAGTATGTGGGGGGGCTTGAACACCGGGGAGCTGTTTTTT. Translating it yields CASMWGGLNTGELFF. Supplemented by reference TRBV19 and TRBJ2-2, the full variable domain reads DGGITQSPKYLFRKEGQNVTLSCEQNLNHDAMYWYRQDPGQGLRLIYYSQIVNDFQKGDIAEGYSVSREKKESFPLTVTSAQKNPTAFYLCASMWGGLNTGELFFGEGSRLTVL.